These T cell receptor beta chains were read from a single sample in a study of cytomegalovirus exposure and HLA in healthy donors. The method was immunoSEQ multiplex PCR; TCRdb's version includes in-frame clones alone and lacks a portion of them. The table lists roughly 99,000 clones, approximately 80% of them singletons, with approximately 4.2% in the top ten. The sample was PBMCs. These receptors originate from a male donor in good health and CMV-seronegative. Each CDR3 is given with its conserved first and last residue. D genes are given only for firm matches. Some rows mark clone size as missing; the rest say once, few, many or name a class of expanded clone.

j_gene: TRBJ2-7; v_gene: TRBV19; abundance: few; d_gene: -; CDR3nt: TGTGCCAGTAGTTTCGGGAACTTCGTGGACGAGCAGTACTTC; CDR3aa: CASSFGNFVDEQYF
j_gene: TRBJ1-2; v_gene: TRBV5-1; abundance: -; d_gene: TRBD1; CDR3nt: TGCGCCAGCAGCTTGGGGAAGGGACAGGGCAAGAACTATGGCTACACCTTC; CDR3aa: CASSLGKGQGKNYGYTF
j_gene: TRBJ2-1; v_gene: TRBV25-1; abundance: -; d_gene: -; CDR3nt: TGTGCCAGCAGTGAATCGGGGAATGAGCAGTTCTTC; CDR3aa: CASSESGNEQFF
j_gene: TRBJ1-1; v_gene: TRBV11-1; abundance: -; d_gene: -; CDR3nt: TGTGCCAGCAGCTTCTCAGGGCAGGGCACTGAAGCTTTCTTT; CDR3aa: CASSFSGQGTEAFF
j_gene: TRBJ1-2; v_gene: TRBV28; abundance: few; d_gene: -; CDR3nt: TGTGCCAGCGCTCCCGGAGGGTGGGGACTCTATGGCTACACCTTC; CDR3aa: CASAPGGWGLYGYTF
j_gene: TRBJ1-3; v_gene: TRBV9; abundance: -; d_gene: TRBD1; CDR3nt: TGTGCCAGCAGCCCATCCGGGACAGGGAGTGGAAACACCATATATTTT; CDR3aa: CASSPSGTGSGNTIYF
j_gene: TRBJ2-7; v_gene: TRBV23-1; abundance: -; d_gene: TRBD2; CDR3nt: TGCGCCAGCAGTCAATCGAGGCTAGCGGTGGGGGAGCAGTACTTC; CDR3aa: CASSQSRLAVGEQYF
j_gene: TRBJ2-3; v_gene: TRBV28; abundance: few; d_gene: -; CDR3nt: TGTGCCAGCAGTTTTGGGGGGGCCCCTACAGGTACGCAGTATTTT; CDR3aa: CASSFGGAPTGTQYF
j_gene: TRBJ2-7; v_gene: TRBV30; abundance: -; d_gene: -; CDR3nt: TGTGCCTGGAGTGGAGGGGGCGAGCAGTACTTC; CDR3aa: CAWSGGGEQYF
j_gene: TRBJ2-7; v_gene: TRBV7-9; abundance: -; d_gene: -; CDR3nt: TGTGCCAGCAGCTCCACAGTGGTCTACGAGCAGTACTTC; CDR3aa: CASSSTVVYEQYF
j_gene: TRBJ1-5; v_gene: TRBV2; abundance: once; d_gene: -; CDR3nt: TGTGCCAGCAGTGGACCAGGGTATCAGCCCCAGCATTTT; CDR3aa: CASSGPGYQPQHF
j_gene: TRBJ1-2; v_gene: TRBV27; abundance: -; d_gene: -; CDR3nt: TGTGCCAGCGGTGATGCGAGACACCATGGCTACACCTTC; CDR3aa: CASGDARHHGYTF
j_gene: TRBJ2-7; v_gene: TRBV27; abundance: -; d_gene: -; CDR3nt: TGTGCCAGCAGTTCCCTCGGGAGTTACGAGCAGTACTTC; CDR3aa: CASSSLGSYEQYF
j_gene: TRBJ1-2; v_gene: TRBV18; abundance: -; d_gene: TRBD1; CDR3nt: TGTGCCAGCTCACAGGGGGCCGGGTATGGCTACACCTTC; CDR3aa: CASSQGAGYGYTF
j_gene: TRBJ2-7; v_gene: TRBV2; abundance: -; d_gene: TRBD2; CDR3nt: TGTGCCAGCAGTGGTAGGGTAGCGGGAGCCTACGAGCAGTACTTC; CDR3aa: CASSGRVAGAYEQYF
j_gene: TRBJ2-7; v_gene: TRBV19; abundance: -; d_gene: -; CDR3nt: TGTGCCAGTAGTATTCTCGGGGATTACGAGCAGTACTTC; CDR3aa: CASSILGDYEQYF
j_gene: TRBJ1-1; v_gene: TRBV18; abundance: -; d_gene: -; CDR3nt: TGTGCCAGCTCACCACTGAGAGGACAGGAAGCTTTCTTT; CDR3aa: CASSPLRGQEAFF
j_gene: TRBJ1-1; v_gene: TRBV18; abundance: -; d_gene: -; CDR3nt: TGTGCCAGCTCACCACGACAGCCGAACACTGAAGCTTTCTTT; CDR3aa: CASSPRQPNTEAFF
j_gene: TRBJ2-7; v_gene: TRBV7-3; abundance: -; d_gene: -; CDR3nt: TGTGCCAGCAGCGTCGGGGATTCCTACGAGCAGTACTTC; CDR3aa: CASSVGDSYEQYF
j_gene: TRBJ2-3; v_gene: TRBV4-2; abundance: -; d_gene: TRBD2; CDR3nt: TGTGCCAGCAGCCAAGAAAGGGGGGCGGGAGGGACAGATACGCAGTATTTT; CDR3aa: CASSQERGAGGTDTQYF
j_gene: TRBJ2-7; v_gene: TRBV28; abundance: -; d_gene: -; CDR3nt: TGTGCCAGCAGTCCCCGGACAGCACGCGGGCAGTACTTC; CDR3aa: CASSPRTARGQYF
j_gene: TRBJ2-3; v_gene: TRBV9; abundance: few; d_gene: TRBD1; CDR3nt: TGTGCCAGCAGTGCCCGGACAGGGGAGGTTTCCACAGATACGCAGTATTTT; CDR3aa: CASSARTGEVSTDTQYF
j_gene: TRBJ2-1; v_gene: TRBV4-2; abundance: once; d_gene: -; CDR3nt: TGTGCCAGCAGCCAAGCTGCCTTTGAGGGTGATGAGCAGTTCTTC; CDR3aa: CASSQAAFEGDEQFF
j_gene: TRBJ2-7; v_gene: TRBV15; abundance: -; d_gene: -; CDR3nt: TGTGCCACCAGCAGAGCCAGTACGGGGAACTACGAGCAGTACTTC; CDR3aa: CATSRASTGNYEQYF
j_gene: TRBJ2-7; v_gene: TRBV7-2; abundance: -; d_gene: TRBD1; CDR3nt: TGTGCCAGCAGCTTCGGGACAGGATCCTACGAGCAGTACTTC; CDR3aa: CASSFGTGSYEQYF
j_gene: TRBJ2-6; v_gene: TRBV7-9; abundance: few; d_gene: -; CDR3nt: TGTGCCAGCAGCCCCACAGGGGGGGCCAACGTCCTGACTTTC; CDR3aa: CASSPTGGANVLTF
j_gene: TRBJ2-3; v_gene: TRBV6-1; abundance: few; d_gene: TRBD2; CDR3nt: TGTGCCAGCAGTGAAGCTCGAGCGGGAGGGCCGGTGGATACGCAGTATTTT; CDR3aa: CASSEARAGGPVDTQYF
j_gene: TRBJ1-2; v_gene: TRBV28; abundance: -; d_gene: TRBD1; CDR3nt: TGTGCCAGCAGTTTGGGCCTAGCAGGGGGCAGCTATGGCTACACCTTC; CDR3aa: CASSLGLAGGSYGYTF
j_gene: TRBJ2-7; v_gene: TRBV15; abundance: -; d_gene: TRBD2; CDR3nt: TGTGCCACCAGCAGACTAGCGGGAGGCGAGCAGTACTTC; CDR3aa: CATSRLAGGEQYF
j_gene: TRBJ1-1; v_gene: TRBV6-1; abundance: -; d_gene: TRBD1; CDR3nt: TGTGCCAGCAGTGCGACAGGGTTGAACACTGAAGCTTTCTTT; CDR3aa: CASSATGLNTEAFF
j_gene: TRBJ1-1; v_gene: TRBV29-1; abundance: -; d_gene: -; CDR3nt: TGCAGCGTTACCAGCGGCATGAACACTGAAGCTTTCTTT; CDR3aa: CSVTSGMNTEAFF
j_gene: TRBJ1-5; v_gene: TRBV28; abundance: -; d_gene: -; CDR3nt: TGTGCCAGCAGTTCCAGTGCAATCAAGCCCCAGCATTTT; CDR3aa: CASSSSAIKPQHF
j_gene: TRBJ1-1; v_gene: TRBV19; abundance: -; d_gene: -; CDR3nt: TGTGCCAGTTTGCTTAGAGGGCGGTGGACTGAAGCTTTCTTT; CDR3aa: CASLLRGRWTEAFF
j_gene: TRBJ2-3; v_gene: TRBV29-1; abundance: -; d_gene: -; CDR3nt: TGCAGCGTTGTTCGGCCAGGGGCCACAGATACGCAGTATTTT; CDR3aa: CSVVRPGATDTQYF
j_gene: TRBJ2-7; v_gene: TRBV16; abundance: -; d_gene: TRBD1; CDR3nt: TGTGCCAGCAGCCAATCCCCTTGGGACAGGGGAGAGTACGAGCAGTACTTC; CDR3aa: CASSQSPWDRGEYEQYF
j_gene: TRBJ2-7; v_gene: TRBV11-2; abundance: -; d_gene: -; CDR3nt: TGTGCCAGCAGCTTAGAGAGGACAGCGTACGAGCAGTACTTC; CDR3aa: CASSLERTAYEQYF
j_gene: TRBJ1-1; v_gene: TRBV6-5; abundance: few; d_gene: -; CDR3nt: TGTGCCAGCAGTTACGAGGAGAACACTGAAGCTTTCTTT; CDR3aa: CASSYEENTEAFF
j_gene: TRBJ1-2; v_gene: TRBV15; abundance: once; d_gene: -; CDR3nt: TGTGCCACCAGCAGAGACCGTACAGGGTCGGATGGCTACACCTTC; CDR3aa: CATSRDRTGSDGYTF
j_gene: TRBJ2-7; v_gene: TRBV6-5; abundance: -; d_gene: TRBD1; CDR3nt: TGTGCCAGCAGTTTTGCCCCGGACAGGGCCCACGAGCAGTACTTC; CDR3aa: CASSFAPDRAHEQYF
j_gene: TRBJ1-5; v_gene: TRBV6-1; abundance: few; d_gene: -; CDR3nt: TGTGCCAGCTGTAGAGGCAGTTATAGCAATCAGCCCCAGCATTTT; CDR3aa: CASCRGSYSNQPQHF
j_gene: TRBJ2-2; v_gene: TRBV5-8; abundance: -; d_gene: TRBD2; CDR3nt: TGTGCCAGCGGCACCGGGACTAGCTCAAGATCCGGGGAGCTGTTTTTT; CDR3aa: CASGTGTSSRSGELFF
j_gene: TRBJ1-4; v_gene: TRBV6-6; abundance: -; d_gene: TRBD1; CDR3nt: TGTGCCAGCAGACCCGGACAGGCTAATGAAAAACTGTTTTTT; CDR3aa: CASRPGQANEKLFF
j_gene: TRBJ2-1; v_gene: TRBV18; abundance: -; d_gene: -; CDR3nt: TGTGCCAGCTCACCAGGCCCGGGATCCTACAATGAGCAGTTCTTC; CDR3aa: CASSPGPGSYNEQFF
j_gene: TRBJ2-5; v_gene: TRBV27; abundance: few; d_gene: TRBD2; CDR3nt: TGTGCCAGCAGTTCCACCAAGGAAGCGGGAGGGCTAGAGACCCAGTACTTC; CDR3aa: CASSSTKEAGGLETQYF
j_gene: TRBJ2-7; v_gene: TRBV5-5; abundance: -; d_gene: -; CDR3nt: TGTGCCAGCAGCCCCGAAGGCAGCGCTTCCTACGAGCAGTACTTC; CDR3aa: CASSPEGSASYEQYF
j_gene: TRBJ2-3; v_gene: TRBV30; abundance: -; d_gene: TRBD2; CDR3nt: TGTGCCTGGGGGGGAGCGGGAGTCTCGTATTTT; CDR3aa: CAWGGAGVSYF
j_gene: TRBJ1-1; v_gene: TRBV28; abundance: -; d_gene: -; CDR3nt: TGTGCCAGCAGCTTCTACAAGGGGTTGAACACTGAAGCTTTCTTT; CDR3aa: CASSFYKGLNTEAFF
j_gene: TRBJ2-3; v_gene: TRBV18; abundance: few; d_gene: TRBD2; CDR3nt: TGTGCCAGCTCACCATTAGCGGGCGAAGGAGATACGCAGTATTTT; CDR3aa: CASSPLAGEGDTQYF
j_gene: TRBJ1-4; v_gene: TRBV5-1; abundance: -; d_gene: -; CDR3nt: TGCGCCAGCAGCTTGGCCGTAGGACAGTATAATGAAAAACTGTTTTTT; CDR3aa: CASSLAVGQYNEKLFF
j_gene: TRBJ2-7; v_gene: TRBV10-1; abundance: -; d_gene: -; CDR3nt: TGCGCCAGCAGTGAGTCGCTCAGCGAGCAGTACTTC; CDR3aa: CASSESLSEQYF
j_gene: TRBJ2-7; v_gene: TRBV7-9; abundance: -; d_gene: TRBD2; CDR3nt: TGTGCCAGCAGCTTCCCCGGCGGGGGAGCCTACGAGCAGTACTTC; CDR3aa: CASSFPGGGAYEQYF
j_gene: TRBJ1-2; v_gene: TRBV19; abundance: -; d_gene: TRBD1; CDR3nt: TGTGCCAGTTCACCGGGACAGGGCAGTTATGGCTACACCTTC; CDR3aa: CASSPGQGSYGYTF
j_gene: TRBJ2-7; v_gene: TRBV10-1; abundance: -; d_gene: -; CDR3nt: TGCGCCAGCAGCAGGGACTCCTACGAGCAGTACTTC; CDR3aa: CASSRDSYEQYF
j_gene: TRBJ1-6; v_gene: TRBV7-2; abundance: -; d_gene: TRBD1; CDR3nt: TGTGCCAGCAGCCAGCCGGGACAGCGCAGCACCCTCCACTTT; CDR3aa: CASSQPGQRSTLHF
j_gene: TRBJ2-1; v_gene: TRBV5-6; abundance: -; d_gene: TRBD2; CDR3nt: TGTGCCAGCAGTCGCTTACTAGCGGGACTTTACAATGAGCAGTTCTTC; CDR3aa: CASSRLLAGLYNEQFF
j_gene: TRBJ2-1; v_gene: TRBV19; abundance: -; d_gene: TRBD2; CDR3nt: TGTGCCAGTAGTAGTGGGGGGCCGGGACTAGCGGGAGTATATGAGCAGTTCTTC; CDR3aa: CASSSGGPGLAGVYEQFF